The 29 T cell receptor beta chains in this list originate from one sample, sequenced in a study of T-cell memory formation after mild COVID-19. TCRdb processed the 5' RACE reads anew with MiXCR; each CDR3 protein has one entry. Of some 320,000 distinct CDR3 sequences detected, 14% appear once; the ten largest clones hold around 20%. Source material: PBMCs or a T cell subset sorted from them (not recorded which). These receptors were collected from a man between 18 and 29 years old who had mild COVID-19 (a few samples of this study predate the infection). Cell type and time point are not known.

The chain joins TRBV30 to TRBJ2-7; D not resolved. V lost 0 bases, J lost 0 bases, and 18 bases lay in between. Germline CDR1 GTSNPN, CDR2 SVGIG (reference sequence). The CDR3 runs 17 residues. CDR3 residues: CAWSVQGPTVSSYEQYF. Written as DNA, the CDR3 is TGTGCCTGGAGTGTACAAGGCCCGACCGTTAGCTCCTACGAGCAGTACTTC. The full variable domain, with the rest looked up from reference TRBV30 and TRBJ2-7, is SQTIHQWPATLVQPVGSPLSLECTVEGTSNPNLYWYRQAAGRGLQLLFYSVGIGQISSEVPQNLSASRPQDRQFILSSKKLLLSDSGFYLCAWSVQGPTVSSYEQYFGPGTRLTVT.

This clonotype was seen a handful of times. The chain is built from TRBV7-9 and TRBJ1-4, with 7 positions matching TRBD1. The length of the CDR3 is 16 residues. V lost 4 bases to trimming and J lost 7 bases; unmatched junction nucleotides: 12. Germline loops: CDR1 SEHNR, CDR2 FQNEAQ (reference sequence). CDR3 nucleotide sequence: TGTGCCAGCAGCTCTCCCAAACAGGGGCGCGGTGAAAAACTGTTTTTT. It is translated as CASSSPKQGRGEKLFF. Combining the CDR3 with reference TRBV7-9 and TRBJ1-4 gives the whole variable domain DTGVSQNPRHKITKRGQNVTFRCDPISEHNRLYWYRQTLGQGPEFLTYFQNEAQLEKSRLLSDRFSAERPKGSFSTLEIQRTEQGDSAMYLCASSSPKQGRGEKLFFGSGTQLSVL.

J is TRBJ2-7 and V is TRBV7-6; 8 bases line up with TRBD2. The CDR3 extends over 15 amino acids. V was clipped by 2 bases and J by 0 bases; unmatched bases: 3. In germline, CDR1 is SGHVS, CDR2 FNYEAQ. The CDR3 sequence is CASSLSSGYSYEQYF. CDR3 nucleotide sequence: TGTGCCAGCAGCTTATCTAGCGGGTACTCCTACGAGCAGTACTTC.

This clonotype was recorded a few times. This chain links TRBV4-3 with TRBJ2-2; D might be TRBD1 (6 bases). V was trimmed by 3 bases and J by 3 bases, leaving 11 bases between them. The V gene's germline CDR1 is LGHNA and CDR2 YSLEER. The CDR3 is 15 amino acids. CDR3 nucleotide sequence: TGCGCCAGCAGCCAGGCCACAGGGTACACCGGGGAGCTGTTTTTT. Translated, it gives CASSQATGYTGELFF.

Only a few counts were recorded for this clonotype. The DNA for the CDR3 is TGCGCCAGCAGCCAAAGCTCGGGACTAGCGGGGCACAATGAGCAGTTCTTC. This gives the protein CASSQSSGLAGHNEQFF. The rearrangement links TRBV4-1 to TRBJ2-1; 13 positions agree with TRBD2. Germline values: CDR1 MGHRA, CDR2 YSYEKL. CDR3 length: 17 residues. V was pared by 2 bases and J by 5 bases, with 6 bases of the junction left unmatched.

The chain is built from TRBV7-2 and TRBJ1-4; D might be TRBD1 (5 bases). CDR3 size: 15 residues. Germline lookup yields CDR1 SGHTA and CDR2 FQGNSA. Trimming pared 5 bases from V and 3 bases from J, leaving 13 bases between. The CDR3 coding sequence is TGTGCCAGCAGCCTTAGGAGGGGTCCTAATGAAAAACTGTTTTTT. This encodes CASSLRRGPNEKLFF.

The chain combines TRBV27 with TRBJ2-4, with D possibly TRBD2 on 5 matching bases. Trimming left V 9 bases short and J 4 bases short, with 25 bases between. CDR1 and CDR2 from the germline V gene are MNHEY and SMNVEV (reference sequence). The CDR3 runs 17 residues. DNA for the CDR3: TGTGCCAGTAGATTAAGCCCCACTGGAGAGGGAAAAAACATTCAGTACTTC. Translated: CASRLSPTGEGKNIQYF.

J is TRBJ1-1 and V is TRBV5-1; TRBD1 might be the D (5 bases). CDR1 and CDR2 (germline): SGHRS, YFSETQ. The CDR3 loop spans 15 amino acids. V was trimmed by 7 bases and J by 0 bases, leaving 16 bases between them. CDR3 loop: CASRNTGSMNTEAFF. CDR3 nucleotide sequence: TGCGCCAGCCGGAATACAGGTTCGATGAACACTGAAGCTTTCTTT.

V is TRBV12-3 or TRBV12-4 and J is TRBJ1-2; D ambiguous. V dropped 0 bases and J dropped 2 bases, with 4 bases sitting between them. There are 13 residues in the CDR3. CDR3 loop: CASSLAENYGYTF. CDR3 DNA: TGTGCCAGCAGTTTAGCAGAAAACTATGGCTACACCTTC.

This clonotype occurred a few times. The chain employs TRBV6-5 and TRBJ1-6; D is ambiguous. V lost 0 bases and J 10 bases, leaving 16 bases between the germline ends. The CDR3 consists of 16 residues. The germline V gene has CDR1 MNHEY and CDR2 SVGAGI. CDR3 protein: CASSYSRPRRNSPLHF. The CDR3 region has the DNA TGTGCCAGCAGTTACTCGAGACCGAGAAGAAACTCACCCCTCCACTTT.

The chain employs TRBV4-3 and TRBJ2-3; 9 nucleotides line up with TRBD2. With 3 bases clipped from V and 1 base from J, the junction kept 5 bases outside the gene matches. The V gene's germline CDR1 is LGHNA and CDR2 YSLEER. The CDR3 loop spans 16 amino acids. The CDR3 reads CASSHLRGGRTDTQYF. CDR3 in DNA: TGCGCCAGCAGCCATCTGCGGGGGGGCCGCACAGATACGCAGTATTTT.

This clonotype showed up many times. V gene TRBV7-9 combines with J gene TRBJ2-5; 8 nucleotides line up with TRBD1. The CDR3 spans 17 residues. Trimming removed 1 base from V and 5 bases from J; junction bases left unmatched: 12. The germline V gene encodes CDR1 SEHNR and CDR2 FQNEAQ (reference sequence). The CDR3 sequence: CASSLEAGGVWRETQYF. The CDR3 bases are TGTGCCAGCAGCTTAGAGGCAGGGGGCGTTTGGAGGGAGACCCAGTACTTC.

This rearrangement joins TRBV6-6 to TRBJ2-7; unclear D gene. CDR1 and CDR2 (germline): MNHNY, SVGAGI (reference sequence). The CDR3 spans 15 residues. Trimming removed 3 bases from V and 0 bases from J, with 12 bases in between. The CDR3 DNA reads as TGTGCCAGCAGTTATCGGGTCCCTCCCTCCTACGAGCAGTACTTC. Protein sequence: CASSYRVPPSYEQYF.

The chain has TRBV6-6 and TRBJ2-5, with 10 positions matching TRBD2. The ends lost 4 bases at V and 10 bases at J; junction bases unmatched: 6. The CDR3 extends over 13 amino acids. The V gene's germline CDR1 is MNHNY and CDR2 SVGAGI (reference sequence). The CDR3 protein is CASSSQLAGRQYF. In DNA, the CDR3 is TGTGCCAGCAGTTCACAACTAGCGGGGCGCCAGTACTTC.

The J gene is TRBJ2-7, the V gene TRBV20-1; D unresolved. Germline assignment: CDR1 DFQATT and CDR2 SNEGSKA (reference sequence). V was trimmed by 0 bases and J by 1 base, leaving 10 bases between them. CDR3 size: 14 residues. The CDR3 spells CSARDPAHSYEQYF. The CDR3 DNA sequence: TGCAGTGCTAGAGATCCGGCGCATTCCTACGAGCAGTACTTC.

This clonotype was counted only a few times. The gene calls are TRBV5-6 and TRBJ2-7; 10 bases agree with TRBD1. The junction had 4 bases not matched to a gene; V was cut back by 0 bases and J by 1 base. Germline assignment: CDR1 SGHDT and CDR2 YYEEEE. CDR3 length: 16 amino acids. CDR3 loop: CASSLEGQGFSYEQYF. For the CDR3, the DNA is TGTGCCAGCAGCTTGGAGGGACAGGGGTTTTCCTACGAGCAGTACTTC. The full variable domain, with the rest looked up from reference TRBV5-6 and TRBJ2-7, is DAGVTQSPTHLIKTRGQQVTLRCSPKSGHDTVSWYQQALGQGPQFIFQYYEEEERQRGNFPDRFSGHQFPNYSSELNVNALLLGDSALYLCASSLEGQGFSYEQYFGPGTRLTVT.

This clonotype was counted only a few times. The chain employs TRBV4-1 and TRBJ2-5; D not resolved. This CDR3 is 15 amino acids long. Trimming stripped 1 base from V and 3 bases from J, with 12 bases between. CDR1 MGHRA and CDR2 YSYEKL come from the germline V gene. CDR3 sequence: CASSQVLAEKETQYF. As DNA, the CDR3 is TGCGCCAGCAGCCAAGTTCTGGCAGAAAAAGAGACCCAGTACTTC.

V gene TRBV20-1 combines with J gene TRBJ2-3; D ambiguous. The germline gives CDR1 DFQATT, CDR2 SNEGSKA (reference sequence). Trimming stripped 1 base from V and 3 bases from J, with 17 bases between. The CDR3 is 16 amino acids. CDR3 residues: CSARVGAWSGTDTQYF. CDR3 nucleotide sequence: TGCAGTGCTAGAGTAGGTGCTTGGTCCGGGACAGATACGCAGTATTTT.

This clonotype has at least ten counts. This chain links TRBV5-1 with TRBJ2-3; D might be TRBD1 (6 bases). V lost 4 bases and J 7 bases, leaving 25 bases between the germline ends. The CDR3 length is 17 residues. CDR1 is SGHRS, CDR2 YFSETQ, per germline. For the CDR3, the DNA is TGCGCCAGCAGCCCGACCGCCCGCACAGGGTCGCCTTATACGCAGTATTTT. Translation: CASSPTARTGSPYTQYF.

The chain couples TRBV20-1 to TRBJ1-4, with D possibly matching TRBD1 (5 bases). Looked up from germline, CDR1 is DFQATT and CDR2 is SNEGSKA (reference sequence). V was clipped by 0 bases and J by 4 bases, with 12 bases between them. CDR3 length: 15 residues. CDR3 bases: TGCAGTGCTAGAGATCCCCGGGACGGTAATGAAAAACTGTTTTTT. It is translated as CSARDPRDGNEKLFF.

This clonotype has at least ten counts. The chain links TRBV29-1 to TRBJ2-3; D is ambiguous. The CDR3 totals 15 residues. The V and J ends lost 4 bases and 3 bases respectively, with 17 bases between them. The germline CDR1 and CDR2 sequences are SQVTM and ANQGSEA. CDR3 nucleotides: TGCAGCGTTGTCCTGGGTTCAAGGGATACAGATACGCAGTATTTT. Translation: CSVVLGSRDTDTQYF.

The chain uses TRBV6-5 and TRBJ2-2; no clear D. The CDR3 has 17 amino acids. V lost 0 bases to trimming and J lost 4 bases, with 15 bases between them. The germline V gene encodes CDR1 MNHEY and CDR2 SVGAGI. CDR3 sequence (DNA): TGTGCCAGCAGTTACTCTCTCCGGGCAGTTACCACCGGGGAGCTGTTTTTT. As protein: CASSYSLRAVTTGELFF.

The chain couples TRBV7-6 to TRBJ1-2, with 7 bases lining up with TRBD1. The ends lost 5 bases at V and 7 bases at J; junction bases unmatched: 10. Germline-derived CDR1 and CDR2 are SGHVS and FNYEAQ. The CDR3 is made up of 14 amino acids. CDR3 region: CASSDPRAGGGYTF. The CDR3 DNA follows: TGTGCCAGCAGCGATCCCCGTGCAGGGGGTGGCTACACCTTC.

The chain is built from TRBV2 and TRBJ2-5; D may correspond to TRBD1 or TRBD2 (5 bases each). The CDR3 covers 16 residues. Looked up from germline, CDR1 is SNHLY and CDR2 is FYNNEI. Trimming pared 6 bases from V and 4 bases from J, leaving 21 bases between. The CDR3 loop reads CASSLGTQGVLETQYF. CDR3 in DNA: TGTGCCAGCAGCCTAGGAACCCAGGGAGTGCTAGAGACCCAGTACTTC.

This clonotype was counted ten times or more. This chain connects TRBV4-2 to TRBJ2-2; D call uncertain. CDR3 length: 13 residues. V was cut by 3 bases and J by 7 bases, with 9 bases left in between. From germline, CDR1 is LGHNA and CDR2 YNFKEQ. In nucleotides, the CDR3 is TGTGCCAGCAGCCAGAGTGGCAGCGGGGAGCTGTTTTTT. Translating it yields CASSQSGSGELFF.

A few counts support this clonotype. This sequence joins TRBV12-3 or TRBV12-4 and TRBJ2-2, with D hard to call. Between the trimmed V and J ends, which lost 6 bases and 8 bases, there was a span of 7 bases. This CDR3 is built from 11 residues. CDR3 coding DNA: TGTGCCAGCAGCCCCGGGGGGGAGCTGTTTTTT. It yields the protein CASSPGGELFF.

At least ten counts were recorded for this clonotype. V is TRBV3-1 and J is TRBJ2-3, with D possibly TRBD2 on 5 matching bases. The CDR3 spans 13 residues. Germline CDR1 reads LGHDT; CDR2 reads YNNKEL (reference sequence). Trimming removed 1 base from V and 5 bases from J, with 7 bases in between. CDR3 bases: TGTGCCAGCAGCCAAGTGGCGGGAGATACGCAGTATTTT. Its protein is CASSQVAGDTQYF.

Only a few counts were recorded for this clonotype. The CDR3 spells CASSSGTGLRTDTQYF. CDR3 sequence (DNA): TGTGCCAGCAGTTCGGGGACAGGGCTTCGGACAGATACGCAGTATTTT. The chain links TRBV6-6 to TRBJ2-3; 9 bases are shared with TRBD1. Germline assignment: CDR1 MNHNY and CDR2 SVGAGI (reference sequence). This CDR3 is 16 amino acids long. Trimming took 4 bases from V and 3 from J; bases not matched to a gene: 8.

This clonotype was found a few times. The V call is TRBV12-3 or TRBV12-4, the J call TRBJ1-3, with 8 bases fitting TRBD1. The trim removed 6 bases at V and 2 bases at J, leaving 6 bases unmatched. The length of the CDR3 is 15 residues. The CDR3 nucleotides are TGTGCCAGCAGGAACAGGGGACAGGCTGGAAACACCATATATTTT. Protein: CASRNRGQAGNTIYF.